The 4 T cell receptor beta chains given below trace back to one sample, sequenced in a study of cytomegalovirus exposure and HLA in healthy donors. This PCR relied on a set of 60 Vbeta primers and 13 Jbeta primers. The protocol was immunoSEQ multiplex PCR, while the TCRdb copy is restricted to in-frame clones and leaves out a portion. The sample has around 150,000 clones; the top ten hold about 1.2%. The sequenced material came from PBMCs. These receptors came from a woman between 55 and 75 years old in good health and CMV-seronegative.

The V call is TRBV19, the J call TRBJ1-1; TRBD1 matches at 9 bases. Germline V gene lookup returns CDR1 LNHDA and CDR2 SQIVND (reference sequence). V lost 4 bases to trimming and J lost 4 bases; unmatched junction nucleotides: 1. The CDR3 totals 13 residues. The CDR3 sequence: CASSTTGGTEAFF. The CDR3 region has the DNA TGTGCCAGTAGTACGACAGGGGGCACTGAAGCTTTCTTT.

This chain links TRBV11-1 with TRBJ1-2, with D uncertain. CDR1 SGHAT and CDR2 FQDESV come from the germline V gene (reference sequence). The CDR3 has 17 amino acids. Trimming pared 6 bases from V and 1 base from J, leaving 21 bases between. This CDR3 is CASSRTPSEGINYGYTF. The CDR3 region has the DNA TGTGCCAGCAGTCGCACCCCATCAGAGGGCATTAACTATGGCTACACCTTC.

The rearrangement joins TRBV9 to TRBJ2-7; possibly TRBD1 for D (5 bases). CDR3 length equals 15 residues. The V and J ends lost 0 bases and 4 bases respectively, with 14 bases between them. Per germline, CDR1 SGDLS and CDR2 YYNGEE. In DNA, the CDR3 is TGTGCCAGCAGCGTAGATGGGGCAGGGTCTTACGAGCAGTACTTC. It is translated as CASSVDGAGSYEQYF.

The chain joins TRBV11-2 to TRBJ2-2, with D unresolved. The length of the CDR3 is 13 residues. Deletions cut 2 bases from V and 1 base from J, with 2 bases between. In germline, CDR1 is SGHAT, CDR2 FQNNGV. DNA of the CDR3: TGTGCCAGCAGCTTACAGAACACCGGGGAGCTGTTTTTT. Translating it yields CASSLQNTGELFF.